This T cell receptor beta chain was found in a study of T cell responses to AZD1222 COVID-19 vaccine. Study outcomes and limitations: Without day 14 samples, only post-peak T cell repertoires were studied. Just a handful of AZD1222 recipients tested seropositive at baseline. Spike-wide vaccine-associated CD4 TCRs dominated at 160-218 and 743-854. Mostly white British, mostly female donors; authors suggested clonal diversity may be underestimated.

TCRdb's table, derived via immunoSEQ multiplex PCR, lists solely in-frame clones and lacks some. Found here are more than 150,000 clones, approximately 87% of them singletons; the top ten hold about 3%. The count of this clone is one. The antigen is undetermined. Trimming cost V 2 bases and J 5 bases; bases outside gene matches: 7. The CDR3 sequence is 15 residues long. Germline assignment: CDR1 SGDLS and CDR2 YYNGEE. The clonotype was recovered from an adult in good health. This chain uses TRBV9 with TRBJ2-7; TRBD1 aligns across 10 bases. The material sequenced was peripheral blood, taken on day 0 of MenACWY control vaccination. CDR3 residues: CASSVSGTGADEQYF. The CDR3 DNA sequence: TGTGCCAGCAGCGTCTCCGGGACAGGGGCGGACGAGCAGTACTTC.